This TCR beta chain was recorded in a study of blood T cell repertoires in COVID-19. Authors' processing steps: Reference gene primer amplification in the assay estimated nucleated cell counts. Only in-frame clones appear in the TCRdb table, and some are missing; sequencing was by immunoSEQ multiplex PCR. Clonal size and the V and J genes are those of that table, whereas D and trimming came from the DNA. The sample consists of 42,000 or so clones, about 88% of them appearing once. V dropped 2 bases and J dropped 4; count of bases not matched to a gene: 9. The CDR3 totals 15 residues. This TCR was sampled from a human donor in a cohort sampled during active COVID-19. Sequencing used peripheral blood. The chain couples TRBV5-3 to TRBJ2-7; 7 bases match TRBD1. TRBV5-3 carries the ORF label, with uncertain function. The CDR3 reads CARSFLWDRPYEQYF. The CDR3 DNA is TGTGCCAGAAGCTTCTTGTGGGACAGACCTTACGAGCAGTACTTC.